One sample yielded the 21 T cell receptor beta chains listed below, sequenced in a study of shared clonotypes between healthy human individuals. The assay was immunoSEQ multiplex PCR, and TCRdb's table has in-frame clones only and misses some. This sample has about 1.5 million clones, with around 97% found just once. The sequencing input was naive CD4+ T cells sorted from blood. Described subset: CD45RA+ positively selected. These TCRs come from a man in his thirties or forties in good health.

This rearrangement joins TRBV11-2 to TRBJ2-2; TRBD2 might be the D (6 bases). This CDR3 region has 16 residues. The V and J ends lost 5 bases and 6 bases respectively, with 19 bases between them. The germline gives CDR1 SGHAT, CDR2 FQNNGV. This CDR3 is CASSLRPTSISGELFF. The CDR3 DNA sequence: TGTGCCAGCAGCCTACGTCCGACTAGTATATCCGGGGAGCTGTTTTTT.

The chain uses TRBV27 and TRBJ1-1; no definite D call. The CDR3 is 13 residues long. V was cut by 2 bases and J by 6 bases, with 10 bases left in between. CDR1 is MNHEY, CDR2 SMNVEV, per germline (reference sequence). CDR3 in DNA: TGTGCCAGCAGTTTAATAGGGAGGGCTGAAGCTTTCTTT. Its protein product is CASSLIGRAEAFF.

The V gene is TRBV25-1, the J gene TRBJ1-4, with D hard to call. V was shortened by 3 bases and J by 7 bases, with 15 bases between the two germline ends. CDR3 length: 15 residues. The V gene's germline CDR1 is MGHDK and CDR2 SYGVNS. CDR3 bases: TGTGCCAGCAGTGACAGGTCAGGCGGAGGTGAAAAACTGTTTTTT. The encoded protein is CASSDRSGGGEKLFF. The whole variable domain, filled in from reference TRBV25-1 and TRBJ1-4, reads EADIYQTPRYLVIGTGKKITLECSQTMGHDKMYWYQQDPGMELHLIHYSYGVNSTEKGDLSSESTVSRIRTEHFPLTLESARPSHTSQYLCASSDRSGGGEKLFFGSGTQLSVL.

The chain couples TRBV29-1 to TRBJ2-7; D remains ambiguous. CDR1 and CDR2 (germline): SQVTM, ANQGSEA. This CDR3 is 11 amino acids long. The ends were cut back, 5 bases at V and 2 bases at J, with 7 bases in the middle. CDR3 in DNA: TGCAGCGTTACAGTCCCCTACGAGCAGTACTTC. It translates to CSVTVPYEQYF.

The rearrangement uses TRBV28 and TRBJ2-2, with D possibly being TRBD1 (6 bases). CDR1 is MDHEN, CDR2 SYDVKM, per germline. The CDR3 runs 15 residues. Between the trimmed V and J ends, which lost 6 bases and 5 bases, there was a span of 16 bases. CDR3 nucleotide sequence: TGTGCCAGCAGCCCTCCAGGGGCAGGGACCGGGGAGCTGTTTTTT. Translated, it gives CASSPPGAGTGELFF.

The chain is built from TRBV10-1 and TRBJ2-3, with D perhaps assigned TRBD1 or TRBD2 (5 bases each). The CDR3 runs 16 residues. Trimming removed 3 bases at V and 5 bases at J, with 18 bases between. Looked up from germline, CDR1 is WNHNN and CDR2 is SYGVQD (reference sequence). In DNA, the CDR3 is TGCGCCAGCAGTGACCCCCGGGGCCAGGGAGAAGATACGCAGTATTTT. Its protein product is CASSDPRGQGEDTQYF.

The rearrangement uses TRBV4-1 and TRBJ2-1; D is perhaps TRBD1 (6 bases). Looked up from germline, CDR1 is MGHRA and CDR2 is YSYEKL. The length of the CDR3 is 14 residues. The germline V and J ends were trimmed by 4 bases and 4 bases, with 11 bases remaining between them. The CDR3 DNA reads TGCGCCAGCAGCCCGTTGACAGGATACAATGAGCAGTTCTTC. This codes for CASSPLTGYNEQFF.

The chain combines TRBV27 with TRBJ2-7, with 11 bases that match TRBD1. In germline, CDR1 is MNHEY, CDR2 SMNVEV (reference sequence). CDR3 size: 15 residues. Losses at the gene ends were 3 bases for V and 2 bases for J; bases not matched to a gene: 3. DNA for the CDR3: TGTGCCAGCAGTTTTGTGGGACAGGGGGCCTACGAGCAGTACTTC. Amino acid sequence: CASSFVGQGAYEQYF.

CDR3 in amino acids: CASSPITGEAFF. CDR3 sequence (DNA): TGTGCCAGCAGCCCCATTACGGGGGAAGCTTTCTTT. V is TRBV7-9 and J is TRBJ1-1; D unclear. From germline, CDR1 is SEHNR and CDR2 FQNEAQ (reference sequence). V dropped 5 bases and J dropped 8 bases, with 12 bases sitting between them. The CDR3 spans 12 residues.

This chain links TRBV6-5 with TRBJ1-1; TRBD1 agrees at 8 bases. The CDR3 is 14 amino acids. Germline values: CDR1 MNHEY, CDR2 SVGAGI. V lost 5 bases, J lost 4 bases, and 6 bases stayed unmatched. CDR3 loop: CASSPNRGGTEAFF. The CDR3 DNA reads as TGTGCCAGCAGTCCTAACAGGGGGGGCACTGAAGCTTTCTTT.

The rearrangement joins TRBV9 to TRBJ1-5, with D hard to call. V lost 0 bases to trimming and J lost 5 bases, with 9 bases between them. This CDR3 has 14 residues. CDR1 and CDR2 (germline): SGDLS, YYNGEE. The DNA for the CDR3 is TGTGCCAGCAGCGTAGGGGCAGGATATCAGCCCCAGCATTTT. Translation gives CASSVGAGYQPQHF.

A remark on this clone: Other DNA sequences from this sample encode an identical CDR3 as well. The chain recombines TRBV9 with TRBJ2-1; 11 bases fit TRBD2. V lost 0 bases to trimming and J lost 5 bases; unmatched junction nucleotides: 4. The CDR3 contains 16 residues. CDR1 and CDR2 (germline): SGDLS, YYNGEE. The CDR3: CASSVALAGVDNEQFF. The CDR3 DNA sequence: TGTGCCAGCAGCGTAGCACTAGCGGGAGTAGACAATGAGCAGTTCTTC. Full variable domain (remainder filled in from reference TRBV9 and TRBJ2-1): DSGVTQTPKHLITATGQRVTLRCSPRSGDLSVYWYQQSLDQGLQFLIQYYNGEERAKGNILERFSAQQFPDLHSELNLSSLELGDSALYFCASSVALAGVDNEQFFGPGTRLTVL.

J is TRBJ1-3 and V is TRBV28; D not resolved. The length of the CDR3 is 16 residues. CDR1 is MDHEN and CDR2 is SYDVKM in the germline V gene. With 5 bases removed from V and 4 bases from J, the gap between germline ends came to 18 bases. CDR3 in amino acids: CASSPFPQEGGNTIYF. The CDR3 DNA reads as TGTGCCAGCAGTCCATTCCCGCAGGAAGGAGGAAACACCATATATTTT.

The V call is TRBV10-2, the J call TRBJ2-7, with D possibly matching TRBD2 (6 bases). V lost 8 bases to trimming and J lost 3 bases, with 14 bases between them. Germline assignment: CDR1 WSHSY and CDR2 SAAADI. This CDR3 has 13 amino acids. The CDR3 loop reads CASPGDAVYEQYF. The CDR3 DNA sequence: TGCGCCAGCCCGGGAGACGCGGTCTACGAGCAGTACTTC.

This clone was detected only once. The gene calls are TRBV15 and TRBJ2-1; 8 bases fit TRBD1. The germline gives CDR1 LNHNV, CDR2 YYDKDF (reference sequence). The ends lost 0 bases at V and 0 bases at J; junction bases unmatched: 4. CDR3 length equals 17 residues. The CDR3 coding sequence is TGTGCCACCAGCAGAGATACCGGGACAGGCTCCTACAATGAGCAGTTCTTC. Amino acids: CATSRDTGTGSYNEQFF.

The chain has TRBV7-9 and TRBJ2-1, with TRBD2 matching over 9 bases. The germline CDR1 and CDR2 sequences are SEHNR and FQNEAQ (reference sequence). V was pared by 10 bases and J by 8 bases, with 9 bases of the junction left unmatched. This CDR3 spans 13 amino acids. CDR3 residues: CATLAGFADEQFF. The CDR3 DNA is TGTGCCACTCTAGCGGGGTTTGCGGATGAGCAGTTCTTC.

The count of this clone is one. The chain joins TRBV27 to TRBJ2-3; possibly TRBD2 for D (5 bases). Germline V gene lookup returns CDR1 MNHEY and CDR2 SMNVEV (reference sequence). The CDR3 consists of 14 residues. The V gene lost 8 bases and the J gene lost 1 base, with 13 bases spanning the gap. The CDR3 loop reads CASSVGLGTDTQYF. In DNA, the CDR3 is TGTGCCAGCTCGGTCGGACTTGGCACAGATACGCAGTATTTT.

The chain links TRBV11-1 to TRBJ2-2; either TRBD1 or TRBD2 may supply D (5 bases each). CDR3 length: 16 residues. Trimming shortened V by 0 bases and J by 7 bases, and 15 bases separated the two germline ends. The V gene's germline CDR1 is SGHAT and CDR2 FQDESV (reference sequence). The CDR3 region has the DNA TGTGCCAGCAGCTTAGCGGGACCCAAGATGAGCGGGGAGCTGTTTTTT. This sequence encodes CASSLAGPKMSGELFF.

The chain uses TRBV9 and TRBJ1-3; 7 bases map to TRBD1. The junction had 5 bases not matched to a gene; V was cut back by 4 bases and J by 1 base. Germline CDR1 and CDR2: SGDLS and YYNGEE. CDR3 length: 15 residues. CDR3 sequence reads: CASSPNRGSGNTIYF. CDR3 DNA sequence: TGTGCCAGCAGCCCGAACAGGGGTTCTGGAAACACCATATATTTT.

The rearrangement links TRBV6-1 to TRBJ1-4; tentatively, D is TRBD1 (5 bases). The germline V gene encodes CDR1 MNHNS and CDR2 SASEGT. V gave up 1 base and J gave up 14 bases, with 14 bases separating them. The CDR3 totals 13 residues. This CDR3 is CASSEGTQGWLFF. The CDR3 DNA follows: TGTGCCAGCAGTGAAGGGACGCAGGGCTGGCTGTTTTTT.

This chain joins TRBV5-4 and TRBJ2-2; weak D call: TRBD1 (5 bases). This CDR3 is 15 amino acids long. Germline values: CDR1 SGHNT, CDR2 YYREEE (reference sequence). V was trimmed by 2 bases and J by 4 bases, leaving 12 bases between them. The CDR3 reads CASSLPKGVTGELFF. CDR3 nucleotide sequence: TGTGCCAGCAGCTTACCAAAAGGGGTCACCGGGGAGCTGTTTTTT.